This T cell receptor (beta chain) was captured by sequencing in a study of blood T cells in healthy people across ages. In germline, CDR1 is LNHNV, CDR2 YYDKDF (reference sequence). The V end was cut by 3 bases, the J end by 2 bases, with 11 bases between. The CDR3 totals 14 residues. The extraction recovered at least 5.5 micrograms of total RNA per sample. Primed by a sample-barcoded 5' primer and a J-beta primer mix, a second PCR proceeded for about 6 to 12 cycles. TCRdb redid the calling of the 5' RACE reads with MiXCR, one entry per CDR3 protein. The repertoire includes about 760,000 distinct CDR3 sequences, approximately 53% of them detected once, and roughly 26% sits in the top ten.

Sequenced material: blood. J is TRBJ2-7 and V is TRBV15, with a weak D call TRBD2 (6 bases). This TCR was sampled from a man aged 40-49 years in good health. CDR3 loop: CATSSGTATYEQYF. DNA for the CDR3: TGTGCCACCAGCAGTGGGACTGCCACCTACGAGCAGTACTTC.